This T cell receptor (beta chain) stems from a study of patients and donors after allogeneic stem cell transplantation. CDR3 size: 18 residues. Germline loops: CDR1 SGHDT, CDR2 YYEEEE. Trimming removed 4 bases from V and 2 bases from J; junction bases left unmatched: 14. TCRdb ran MiXCR on the RT-PCR reads and lists one entry per CDR3 protein. Seen here are tens of thousands of distinct CDR3 sequences, around 27% observed once, and the top ten hold about 26%. Sample: blood, either unsorted or a sorted T cell fraction (not recorded which). This sequence originates from a human donor who was either an allogeneic HSCT recipient or a stem cell or donor lymphocyte infusion donor (not recorded which). It is not recorded whose cells these are; they may come from a transplant donor. The rearrangement joins TRBV5-6 to TRBJ2-3; TRBD2 matches 9 bases. Here the CDR3 DNA reads TGTGCCAGCAGCCGACTAGCGGTCCTCGGGGGGACCACAGATACGCAGTATTTT. This translates into CASSRLAVLGGTTDTQYF.